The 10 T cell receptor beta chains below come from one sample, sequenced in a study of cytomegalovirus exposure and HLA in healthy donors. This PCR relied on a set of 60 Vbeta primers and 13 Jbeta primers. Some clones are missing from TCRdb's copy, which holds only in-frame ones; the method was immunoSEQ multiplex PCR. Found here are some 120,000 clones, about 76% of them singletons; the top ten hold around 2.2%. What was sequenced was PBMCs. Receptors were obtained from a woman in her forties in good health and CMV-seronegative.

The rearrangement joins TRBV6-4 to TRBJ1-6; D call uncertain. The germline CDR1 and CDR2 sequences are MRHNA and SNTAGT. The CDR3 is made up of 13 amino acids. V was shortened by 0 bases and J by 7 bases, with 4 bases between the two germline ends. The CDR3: CASSDSTNSPLHF. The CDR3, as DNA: TGTGCCAGCAGTGACTCGACAAATTCACCCCTCCACTTT.

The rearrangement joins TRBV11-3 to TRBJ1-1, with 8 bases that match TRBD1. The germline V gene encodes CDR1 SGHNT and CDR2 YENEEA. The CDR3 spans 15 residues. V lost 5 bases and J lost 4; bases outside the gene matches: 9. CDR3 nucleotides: TGTGCCAGCAGCCGATCTGGACAGGGAGGCACTGAAGCTTTCTTT. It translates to CASSRSGQGGTEAFF.

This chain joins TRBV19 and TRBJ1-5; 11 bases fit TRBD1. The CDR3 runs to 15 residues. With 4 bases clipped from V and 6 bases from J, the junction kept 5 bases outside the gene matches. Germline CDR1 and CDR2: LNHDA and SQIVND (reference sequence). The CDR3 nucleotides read TGTGCCAGTAGTACCCGGGACAGGGGGATTCAGCCCCAGCATTTT. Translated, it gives CASSTRDRGIQPQHF.

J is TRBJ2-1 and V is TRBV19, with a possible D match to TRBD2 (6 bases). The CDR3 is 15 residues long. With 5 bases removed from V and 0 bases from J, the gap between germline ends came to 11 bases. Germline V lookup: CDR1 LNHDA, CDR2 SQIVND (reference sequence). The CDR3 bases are TGTGCCAGTAGTGTTAGCGGAGGCTCCTACAATGAGCAGTTCTTC. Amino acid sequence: CASSVSGGSYNEQFF.

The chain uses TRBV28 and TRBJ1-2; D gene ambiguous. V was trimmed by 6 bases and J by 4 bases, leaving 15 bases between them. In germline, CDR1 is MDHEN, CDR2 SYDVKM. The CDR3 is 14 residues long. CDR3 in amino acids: CASRTVPGGYGYTF. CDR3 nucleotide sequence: TGTGCCAGCAGGACCGTGCCAGGAGGCTATGGCTACACCTTC.

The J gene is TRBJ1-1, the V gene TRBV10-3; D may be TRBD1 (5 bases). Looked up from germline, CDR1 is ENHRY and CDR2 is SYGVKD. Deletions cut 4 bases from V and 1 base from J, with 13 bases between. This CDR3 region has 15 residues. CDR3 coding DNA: TGTGCCATCAGTGCCTGGGGCGACGGGAACACTGAAGCTTTCTTT. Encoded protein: CAISAWGDGNTEAFF.

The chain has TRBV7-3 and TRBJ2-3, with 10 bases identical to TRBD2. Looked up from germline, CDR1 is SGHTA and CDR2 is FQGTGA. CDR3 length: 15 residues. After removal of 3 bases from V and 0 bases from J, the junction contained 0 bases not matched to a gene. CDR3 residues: CASSFSGGSTDTQYF. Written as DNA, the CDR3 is TGTGCCAGCAGCTTTAGCGGGGGGAGCACAGATACGCAGTATTTT.

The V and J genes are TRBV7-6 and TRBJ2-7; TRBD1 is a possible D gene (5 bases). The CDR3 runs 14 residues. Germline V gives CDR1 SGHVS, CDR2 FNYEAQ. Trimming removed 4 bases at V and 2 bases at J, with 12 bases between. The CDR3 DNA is TGTGCCAGCAGCTATGCGGCAGGGACCTACGAGCAGTACTTC. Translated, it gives CASSYAAGTYEQYF.

The CDR3 DNA reads TGTGCCAGCAGCTCCAGGGGGCGGGACAATGAGCAGTTCTTC. It yields the protein CASSSRGRDNEQFF. The gene calls are TRBV7-2 and TRBJ2-1; 8 bases line up with TRBD1. CDR3 length equals 14 residues. With V trimmed by 4 bases and J by 5 bases, 4 bases remained unmatched. The germline V gene has CDR1 SGHTA and CDR2 FQGNSA.

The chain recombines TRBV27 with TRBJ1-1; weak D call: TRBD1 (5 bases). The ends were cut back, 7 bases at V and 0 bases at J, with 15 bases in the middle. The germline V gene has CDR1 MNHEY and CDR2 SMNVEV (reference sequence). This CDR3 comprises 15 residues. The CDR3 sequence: CASNPDSPMNTEAFF. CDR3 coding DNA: TGTGCCAGCAACCCAGACAGTCCCATGAACACTGAAGCTTTCTTT.